Listed below are T cell receptor beta chains from one sample, sequenced in a study of shared T cell receptors in the human thymus. The data were produced by immunoSEQ multiplex PCR, yet TCRdb's version contains in-frame clones alone and is incomplete. Of around 730,000 clones in the sample, 80% to 90% are singletons; the top ten hold roughly 0.01%. The data also belong to a second study, concerning human thymus T cells.

Source material: thymocytes. These receptors were collected from a girl under three years old with a congenital heart defect. CDR3s include the opening cysteine and the closing phenylalanine or tryptophan. Each record gives: clone size, J gene, D gene, V gene, CDR3 DNA, CDR3 protein. The D gene is left open where the match is weak. Clone size, where shown, is once, few, many, or a class for clones that have expanded.

few,TRBJ1-2,TRBD1,TRBV15,TGTGCCACCAGCAGACAGGGGGACTATGGCTACACCTTC,CATSRQGDYGYTF
NA,TRBJ1-5,TRBD1,TRBV4-1,TGCGCCAGCAGCGAAACTCAGACAGGGGTTAGTAGTCAGCCCCAGCATTTT,CASSETQTGVSSQPQHF
NA,TRBJ2-5,NA,TRBV11-2,TGTGCCAGCAGCTTAGGCGTGACCCAGTACTTC,CASSLGVTQYF
NA,TRBJ1-2,NA,TRBV5-1,TGCGCCAGCAGAATGGGGGCTCCTTCTAACTATGGCTACACCTTC,CASRMGAPSNYGYTF
NA,TRBJ1-1,NA,TRBV4-3,TGCGCCAGCAGCCATGACACGAACACTGAAGCTTTCTTT,CASSHDTNTEAFF
NA,TRBJ2-5,TRBD2,TRBV4-3,TGCGCCAGCAGCCACTCAGCGGGGGCGGGGGAGACCCAGTACTTC,CASSHSAGAGETQYF
NA,TRBJ1-2,NA,TRBV9,TGTGCCAGCAGCGGGGGCCAGGGGCCCGAATATGGCTACACCTTC,CASSGGQGPEYGYTF
NA,TRBJ1-2,TRBD1,TRBV7-9,TGTGCCAGCAGCCCGAACCCGGGACAGGGCTCTTCTCAATATGGCTACACCTTC,CASSPNPGQGSSQYGYTF
NA,TRBJ1-2,TRBD1,TRBV7-9,TGTGCCAGCAGCTTAACTACACTTAGACAGGGGGCCTGTTGTGAGGGCTACACCTTC,CASSLTTLRQGACCEGYTF
NA,TRBJ1-2,NA,TRBV9,TGTGCCAGCTTGGGCGGTGCAGGGTTGAACTATGGCTACACCTTC,CASLGGAGLNYGYTF
NA,TRBJ1-1,NA,TRBV19,TGTGCCAGTAGCGGGGGGAACACTGAAGCTTTCTTT,CASSGGNTEAFF
once,TRBJ1-2,NA,TRBV21-1,TGTGCCAGCAGCAAAGAGCGGGGATTTAACTATGGCTACACCTTC,CASSKERGFNYGYTF
few,TRBJ1-6,TRBD1,TRBV12-5,TGTGCTAGTGGTAACCGACAGGGAAAGTATAATTCACCCCTCCACTTT,CASGNRQGKYNSPLHF
NA,TRBJ1-1,NA,TRBV19,TGTGCCAGTAGTATCCTCGTGGCAGGGGAGAACACTGAAGCTTTCTTT,CASSILVAGENTEAFF
NA,TRBJ2-7,TRBD1,TRBV6-5,TGTGCCAGCAGTTACTTAGGACAGGATGACTACGAGCAGTACTTC,CASSYLGQDDYEQYF
NA,TRBJ2-7,NA,TRBV10-1,TGCGCCAGCAGTGATAGGACTATAAAGATTAAGCAGTACTTC,CASSDRTIKIKQYF
NA,TRBJ1-1,TRBD1,TRBV28,TGTGCCAGCAGAGCCGGGACAGGGGGCGCAACTGAAGCTTTCTTT,CASRAGTGGATEAFF
NA,TRBJ2-1,TRBD2,TRBV7-2,TGTGCCAGCAGCTGGCGCGGCGGGGGGGCTAGTTCCTACAATGAGCAGTTCTTC,CASSWRGGGASSYNEQFF
NA,TRBJ2-3,TRBD1,TRBV15,TGTGCCACCAGCAGACCCCGGAGGCAGGGGGCAAGCACAGATACGCAGTATTTT,CATSRPRRQGASTDTQYF
NA,TRBJ1-2,TRBD1,TRBV6-6,TGTGCCAGCAGTTACTCAGGGGGCGTTGACTATGGCTACACCTTC,CASSYSGGVDYGYTF
NA,TRBJ1-5,TRBD1,TRBV6-1,TGTGCCAGCAGTGAAGCTGGGACAGTTGACCTAAAAGGGGGTCAGCCCCAGCATTTT,CASSEAGTVDLKGGQPQHF
NA,TRBJ2-5,TRBD2,TRBV4-3,TGCGCCAGCAGCCAAGATAAACCTAGCGGGGGCAAAACTTACCAAGAGACCCAGTACTTC,CASSQDKPSGGKTYQETQYF
once,TRBJ2-1,TRBD1,TRBV2,TGTGCCAGCAGTGAGGGCACCGGACAGGGGGGCTACAATGAGCAGTTCTTC,CASSEGTGQGGYNEQFF
NA,TRBJ2-2,NA,TRBV5-1,TGCGCCAGCAGCTTGGGGCTACCGGGAGACAACACCGGGGAGCTGTTTTTT,CASSLGLPGDNTGELFF
NA,TRBJ2-7,TRBD1,TRBV7-9,TGTGCCAGCAGCCCGTGTACCCGGGACAGCCTCCCCCGGGCTTGCGAGCAGTACTTC,CASSPCTRDSLPRACEQYF
NA,TRBJ2-7,NA,TRBV11-1,TGTGCCAGCAGTTTTCAATCCCAGGGCTCCTACGAGCAGTACTTC,CASSFQSQGSYEQYF
NA,TRBJ1-1,NA,TRBV4-3,TGCGCCAGCAGCCAAAGATCGCCACGGCACAGGTCCGGCACTGAAGCTTTCTTT,CASSQRSPRHRSGTEAFF